This note documents a single T cell receptor (beta chain) sequence. The antigen is not known. The data were obtained in a study of cytomegalovirus exposure and HLA in healthy donors. General observations from the study: Cytomegalovirus-associated status was assigned to about 180 TCR beta chains.

Germline CDR1 reads MNHEY; CDR2 reads SMNVEV (reference sequence). Trimming took off 5 bases at V and 7 bases at J, with 20 bases between the two ends. This CDR3 contains 16 residues. Profiled with immunoSEQ multiplex PCR; TCRdb holds only in-frame clones, not every one. The profile shows some 190,000 clones, approximately 85% of them singletons. The sample taken for sequencing was PBMCs. The chain carries TRBV27 and TRBJ1-4, with TRBD1 as a possible D gene (5 bases). The TCR was taken from a woman younger than 30 in good health and CMV-seronegative. Here the CDR3 reads CASSLTRQGGGEKLFF. CDR3 nucleotides: TGTGCCAGCAGTCTTACCCGGCAGGGCGGGGGTGAAAAACTGTTTTTT.